A single T cell receptor (beta chain) is shown here with its context. The antigen is unknown. This CDR3 has 14 residues. Germline CDR1 and CDR2: SGHDT and YYEEEE. This specimen belongs to a study of T cells expressing NK-cell markers. Study overall: Eight donors were sequenced, seven testing HCMV-seropositive and one testing seronegative. Regarding the study as a whole: Among CD8+ T cells from about six donors, dominant NKG2C+ clonotypes accounted for about 1.0-7.0%.

TCR beta cDNA was made by 5'RACE template switching with UMIs. TCRdb reprocessed the 5' RACE reads and keeps a single row for each CDR3 protein, giving no DNA. This sample contains some 190,000 distinct CDR3 sequences. V and J are TRBV5-6 and TRBJ2-7; the TRBD2 assignment by TCRdb is unverifiable without DNA. The sequence was obtained from a man aged 18-75 years in good health. Sequenced material: blood T cells: a sorted CD56 or NKG2C T cell subset, CD4+ or CD8+ T cells, or bulk PBMC T cells (not recorded which). The CDR3 sequence: CASSLLRGVYEQYF.